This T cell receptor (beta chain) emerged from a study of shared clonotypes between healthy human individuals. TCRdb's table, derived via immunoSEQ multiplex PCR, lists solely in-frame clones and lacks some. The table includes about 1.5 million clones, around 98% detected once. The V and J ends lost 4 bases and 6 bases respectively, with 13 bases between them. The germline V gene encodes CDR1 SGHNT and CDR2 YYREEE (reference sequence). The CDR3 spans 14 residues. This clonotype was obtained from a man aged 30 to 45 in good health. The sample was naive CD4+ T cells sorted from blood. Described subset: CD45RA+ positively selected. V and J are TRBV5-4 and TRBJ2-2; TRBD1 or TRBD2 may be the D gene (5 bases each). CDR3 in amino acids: CASSGGPRAGELFF. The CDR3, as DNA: TGTGCCAGCAGCGGGGGACCGCGGGCCGGGGAGCTGTTTTTT.